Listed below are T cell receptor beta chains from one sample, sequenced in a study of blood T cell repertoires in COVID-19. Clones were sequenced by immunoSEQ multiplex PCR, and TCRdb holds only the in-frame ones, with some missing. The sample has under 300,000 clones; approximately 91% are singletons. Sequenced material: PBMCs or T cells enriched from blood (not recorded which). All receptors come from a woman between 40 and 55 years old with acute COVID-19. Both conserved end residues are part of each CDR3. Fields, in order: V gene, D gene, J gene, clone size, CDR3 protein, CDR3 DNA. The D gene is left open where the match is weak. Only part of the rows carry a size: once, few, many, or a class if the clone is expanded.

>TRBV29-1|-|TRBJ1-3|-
CSVEEMAENTIYF
TGCAGCGTTGAAGAAATGGCGGAAAACACCATATATTTT
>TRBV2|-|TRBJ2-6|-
CASSVNRAGANVLTF
TGTGCCAGCAGTGTTAACAGGGCTGGGGCCAACGTCCTGACTTTC
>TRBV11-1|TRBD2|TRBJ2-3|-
CASSLNSGGRTDTQYF
TGTGCCAGCAGCTTAAATAGCGGGGGACGCACAGATACGCAGTATTTT
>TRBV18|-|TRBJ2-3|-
CASSPSRGSTDTQYF
TGTGCCAGCTCCCCGTCTCGGGGGAGCACAGATACGCAGTATTTT
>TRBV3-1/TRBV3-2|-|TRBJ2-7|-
CASSPRGGRGYEQYF
TGTGCCAGCAGCCCCCGCGGAGGTCGGGGTTACGAGCAGTACTTC
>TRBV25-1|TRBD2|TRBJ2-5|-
CASSESSGRPSETQYF
TGTGCCAGCAGTGAATCCAGCGGGAGACCTTCAGAGACCCAGTACTTC
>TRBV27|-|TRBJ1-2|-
CATKPYQRANYGYTF
TGTGCCACCAAACCCTATCAAAGAGCTAACTATGGCTACACCTTC
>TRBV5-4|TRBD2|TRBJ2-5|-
CASSLGGLDGTQYF
TGTGCCAGCAGCTTGGGGGGACTAGATGGGACCCAGTACTTC
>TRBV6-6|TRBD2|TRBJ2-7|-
CASSSAGATSYEQYF
TGTGCCAGCAGTTCAGCGGGAGCGACCTCCTACGAGCAGTACTTC
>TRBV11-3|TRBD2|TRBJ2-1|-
CASSLEAGGPPYNEQFF
TGTGCCAGCAGCTTAGAGGCGGGGGGGCCCCCCTACAATGAGCAGTTCTTC
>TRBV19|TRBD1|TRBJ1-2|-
CASSTRDRLAYTF
TGTGCCAGTAGTACCCGGGACAGGCTGGCCTACACCTTC
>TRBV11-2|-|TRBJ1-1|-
CASTSGGLGKNTEAFF
TGTGCCAGCACCTCGGGGGGATTGGGAAAGAACACTGAAGCTTTCTTT
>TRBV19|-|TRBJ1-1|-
CASGQFNTEAFF
TGTGCCAGCGGACAGTTTAACACTGAAGCTTTCTTT
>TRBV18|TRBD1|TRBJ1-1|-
CASSPGTGSNTEAFF
TGTGCCAGCTCACCAGGGACAGGGAGTAACACTGAAGCTTTCTTT
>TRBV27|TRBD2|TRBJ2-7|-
CASSPRGAGASYEQYF
TGTGCCAGCAGTCCCCGGGGAGCGGGGGCCTCCTACGAGCAGTACTTC
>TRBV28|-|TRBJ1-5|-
CASSMDSQFSNQPQHF
TGTGCCAGCAGTATGGACAGTCAGTTTAGCAATCAGCCCCAGCATTTT
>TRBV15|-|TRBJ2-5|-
CATSRDGRTQYF
TGTGCCACCAGCAGAGATGGGCGGACCCAGTACTTC
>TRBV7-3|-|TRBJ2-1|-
CASSSGQYNEQFF
TGTGCCAGCAGCTCCGGACAGTACAATGAGCAGTTCTTC
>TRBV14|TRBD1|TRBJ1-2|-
CASSPDRAYGYTF
TGTGCCAGCAGCCCTGACAGGGCCTATGGCTACACCTTC
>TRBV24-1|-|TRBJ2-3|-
CATSDPRTGTDTQYF
TGTGCCACCAGTGACCCTAGGACAGGCACAGATACGCAGTATTTT
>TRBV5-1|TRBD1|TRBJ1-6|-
CASSPGQGAKVGSPLHF
TGCGCCAGCAGCCCCGGACAGGGGGCGAAGGTTGGTTCACCCCTCCACTTT
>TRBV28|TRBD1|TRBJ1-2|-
CASSSGTGSGERNGYTF
TGTGCCAGCAGTTCTGGGACAGGGAGCGGGGAAAGGAATGGCTACACCTTC
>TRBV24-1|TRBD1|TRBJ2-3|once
CATSDLNRGQRDTQYF
TGTGCCACCAGTGATTTGAACAGGGGGCAAAGAGATACGCAGTATTTT
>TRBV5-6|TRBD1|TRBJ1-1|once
CASSGFGQGRNTEAFF
TGTGCCAGCAGCGGTTTTGGACAGGGCAGGAACACTGAAGCTTTCTTT
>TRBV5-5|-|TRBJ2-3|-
CASSWGGVGTDTQYF
TGTGCCAGCAGCTGGGGCGGGGTGGGCACAGATACGCAGTATTTT
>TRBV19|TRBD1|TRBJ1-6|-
CASSSQGEFTLHF
TGTGCCAGTAGTTCACAGGGGGAATTCACCCTCCACTTT
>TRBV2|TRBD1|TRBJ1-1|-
CASSWVTGQGVPEAFF
TGTGCCAGCAGTTGGGTAACGGGACAGGGGGTTCCTGAAGCTTTCTTT
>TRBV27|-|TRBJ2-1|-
CASSPRQASSYNEQFF
TGTGCCAGCTCCCCCCGTCAGGCGAGCTCCTACAATGAGCAGTTCTTC
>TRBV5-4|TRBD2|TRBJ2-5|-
CATGLAGGEETQYF
TGTGCCACGGGACTAGCGGGGGGGGAAGAGACCCAGTACTTC
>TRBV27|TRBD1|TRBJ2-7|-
CASWDRPYEQYF
TGTGCCAGCTGGGACAGACCCTACGAGCAGTACTTC
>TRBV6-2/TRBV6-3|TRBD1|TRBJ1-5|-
CASSYIILTGGDNQPQHF
TGTGCCAGCAGTTACATAATCCTGACAGGGGGTGACAATCAGCCCCAGCATTTT
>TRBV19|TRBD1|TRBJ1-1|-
CASSPKRTGRNTEAFF
TGTGCCAGTAGTCCTAAGAGGACAGGGCGGAACACTGAAGCTTTCTTT
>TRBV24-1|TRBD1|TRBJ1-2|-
CATSEGTGGFVSYGYTF
TGTGCCACCAGTGAAGGGACAGGGGGTTTTGTTTCCTATGGCTACACCTTC
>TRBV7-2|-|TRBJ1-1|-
CASSLSWTEAFF
TGTGCCAGCAGCTTAAGCTGGACTGAAGCTTTCTTT